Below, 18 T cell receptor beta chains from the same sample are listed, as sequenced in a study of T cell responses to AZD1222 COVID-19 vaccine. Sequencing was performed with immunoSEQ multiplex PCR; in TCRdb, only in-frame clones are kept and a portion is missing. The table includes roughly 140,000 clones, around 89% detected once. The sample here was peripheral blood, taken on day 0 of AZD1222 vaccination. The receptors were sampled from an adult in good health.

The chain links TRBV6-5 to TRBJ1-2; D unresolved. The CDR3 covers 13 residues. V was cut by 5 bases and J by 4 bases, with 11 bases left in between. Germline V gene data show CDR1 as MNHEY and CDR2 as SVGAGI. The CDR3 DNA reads TGTGCCAGCAGTCGGAGCTTCGCCTATGGCTACACCTTC. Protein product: CASSRSFAYGYTF.

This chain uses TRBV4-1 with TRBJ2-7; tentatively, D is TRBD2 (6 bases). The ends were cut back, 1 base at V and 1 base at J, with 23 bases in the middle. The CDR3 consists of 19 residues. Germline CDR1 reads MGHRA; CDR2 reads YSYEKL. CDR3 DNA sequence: TGCGCCAGCAGCCAAGTGGATCCGGGGGTCGTGGCGGGTTCCTACGAGCAGTACTTC. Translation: CASSQVDPGVVAGSYEQYF.

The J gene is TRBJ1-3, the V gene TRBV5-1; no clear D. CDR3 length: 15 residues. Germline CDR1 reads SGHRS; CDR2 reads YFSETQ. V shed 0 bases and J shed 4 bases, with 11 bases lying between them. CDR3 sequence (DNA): TGCGCCAGCAGCTTGGCAGCAGCCCGAGGAAACACCATATATTTT. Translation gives CASSLAAARGNTIYF.

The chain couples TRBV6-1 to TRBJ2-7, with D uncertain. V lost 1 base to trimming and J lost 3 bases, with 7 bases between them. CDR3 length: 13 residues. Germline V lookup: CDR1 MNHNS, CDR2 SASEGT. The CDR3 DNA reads TGTGCCAGCAGTGAAGGTTTATACTACGAGCAGTACTTC. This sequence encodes CASSEGLYYEQYF.

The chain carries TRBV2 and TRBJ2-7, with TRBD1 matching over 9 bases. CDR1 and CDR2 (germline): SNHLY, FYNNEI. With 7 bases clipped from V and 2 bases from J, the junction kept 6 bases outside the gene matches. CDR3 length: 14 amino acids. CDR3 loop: CASTTGQGAYEQYF. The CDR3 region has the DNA TGTGCCAGCACCACGGGACAGGGAGCCTACGAGCAGTACTTC.

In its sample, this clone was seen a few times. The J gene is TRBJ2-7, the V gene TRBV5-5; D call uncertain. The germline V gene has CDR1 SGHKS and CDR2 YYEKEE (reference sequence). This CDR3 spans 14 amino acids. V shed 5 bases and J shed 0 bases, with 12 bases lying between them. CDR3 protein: CASSRMWDSYEQYF. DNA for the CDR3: TGTGCCAGCAGTCGGATGTGGGACTCCTACGAGCAGTACTTC.

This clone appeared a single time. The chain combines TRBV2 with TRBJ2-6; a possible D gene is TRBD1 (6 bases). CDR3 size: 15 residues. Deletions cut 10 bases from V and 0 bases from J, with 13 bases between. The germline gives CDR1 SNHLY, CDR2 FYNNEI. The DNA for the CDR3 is TGTGCCACCGGACAGTCGTTCTCTGGGGCCAACGTCCTGACTTTC. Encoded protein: CATGQSFSGANVLTF.

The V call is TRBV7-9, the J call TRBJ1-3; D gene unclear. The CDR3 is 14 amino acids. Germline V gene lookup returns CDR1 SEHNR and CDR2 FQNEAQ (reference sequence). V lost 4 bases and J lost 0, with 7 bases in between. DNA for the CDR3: TGTGCCAGCAGCTCGGACCGCTCTGGAAACACCATATATTTT. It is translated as CASSSDRSGNTIYF.

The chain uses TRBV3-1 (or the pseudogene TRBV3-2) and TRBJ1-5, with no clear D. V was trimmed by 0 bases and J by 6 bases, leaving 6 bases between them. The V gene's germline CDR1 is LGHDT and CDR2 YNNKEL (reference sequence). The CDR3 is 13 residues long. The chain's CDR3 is CASSQDFGQPQHF. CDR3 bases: TGTGCCAGCAGCCAAGATTTTGGTCAGCCCCAGCATTTT.

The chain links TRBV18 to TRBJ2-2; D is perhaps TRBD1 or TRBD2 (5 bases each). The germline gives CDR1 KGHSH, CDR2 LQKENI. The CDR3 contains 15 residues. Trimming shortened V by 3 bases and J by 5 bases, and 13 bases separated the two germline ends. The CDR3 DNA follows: TGTGCCAGCTCACCGGGGGTCCGAGGGACCGGGGAGCTGTTTTTT. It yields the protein CASSPGVRGTGELFF.

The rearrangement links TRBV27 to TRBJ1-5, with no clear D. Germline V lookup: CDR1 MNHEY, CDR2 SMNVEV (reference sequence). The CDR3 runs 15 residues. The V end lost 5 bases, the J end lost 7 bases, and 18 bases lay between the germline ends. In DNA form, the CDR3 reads TGTGCCAGCAGTCCCATATATAGAGGCCGGCAGCCCCAGCATTTT. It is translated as CASSPIYRGRQPQHF.

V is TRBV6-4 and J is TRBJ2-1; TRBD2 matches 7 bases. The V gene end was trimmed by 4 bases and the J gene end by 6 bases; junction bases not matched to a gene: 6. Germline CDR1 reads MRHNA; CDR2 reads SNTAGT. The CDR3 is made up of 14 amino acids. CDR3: CASSVGLDGNEQFF. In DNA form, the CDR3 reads TGTGCCAGCAGTGTTGGACTAGACGGCAATGAGCAGTTCTTC.

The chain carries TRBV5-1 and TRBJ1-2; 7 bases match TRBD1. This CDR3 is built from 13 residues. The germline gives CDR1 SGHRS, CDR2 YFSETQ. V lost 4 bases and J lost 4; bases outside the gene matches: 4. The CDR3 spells CASSPGQRYGYTF. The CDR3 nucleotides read TGCGCCAGCAGCCCGGGACAGCGCTATGGCTACACCTTC. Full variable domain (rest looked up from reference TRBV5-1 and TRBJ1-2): KAGVTQTPRYLIKTRGQQVTLSCSPISGHRSVSWYQQTPGQGLQFLFEYFSETQRNKGNFPGRFSGRQFSNSRSEMNVSTLELGDSALYLCASSPGQRYGYTFGSGTRLTVV.

The CDR3 DNA reads TGCGCCAGCAGCTTGTATGGCAGGGGGACAGATACGCAGTATTTT. This encodes CASSLYGRGTDTQYF. The chain recombines TRBV5-1 with TRBJ2-3; TRBD1 matches at 7 bases. V dropped 1 base and J dropped 3; count of bases not matched to a gene: 5. The germline CDR1 and CDR2 sequences are SGHRS and YFSETQ. The CDR3 extends over 15 amino acids.

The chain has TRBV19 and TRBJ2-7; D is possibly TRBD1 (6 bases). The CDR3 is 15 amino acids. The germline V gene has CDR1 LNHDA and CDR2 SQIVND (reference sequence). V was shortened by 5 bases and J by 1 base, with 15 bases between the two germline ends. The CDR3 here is CASSFGGAGSYEQYF. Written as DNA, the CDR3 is TGTGCCAGTAGTTTTGGGGGCGCAGGATCCTACGAGCAGTACTTC. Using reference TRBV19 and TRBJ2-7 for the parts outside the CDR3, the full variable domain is DGGITQSPKYLFRKEGQNVTLSCEQNLNHDAMYWYRQDPGQGLRLIYYSQIVNDFQKGDIAEGYSVSREKKESFPLTVTSAQKNPTAFYLCASSFGGAGSYEQYFGPGTRLTVT.

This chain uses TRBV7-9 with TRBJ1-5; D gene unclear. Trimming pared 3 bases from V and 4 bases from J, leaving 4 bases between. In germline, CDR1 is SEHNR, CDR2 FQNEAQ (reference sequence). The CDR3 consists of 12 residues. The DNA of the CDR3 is TGTGCCAGCAGCTTTCCGAATCAGCCCCAGCATTTT. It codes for CASSFPNQPQHF.

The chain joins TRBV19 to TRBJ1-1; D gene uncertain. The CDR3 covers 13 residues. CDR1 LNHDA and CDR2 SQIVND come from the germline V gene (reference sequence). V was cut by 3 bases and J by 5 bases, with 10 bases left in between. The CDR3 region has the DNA TGTGCCAGTAGTATGGGAAGGAGAACTGAAGCTTTCTTT. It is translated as CASSMGRRTEAFF.

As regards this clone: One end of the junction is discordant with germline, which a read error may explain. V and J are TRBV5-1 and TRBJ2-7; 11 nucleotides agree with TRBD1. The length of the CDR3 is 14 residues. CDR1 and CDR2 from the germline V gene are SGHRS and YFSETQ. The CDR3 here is CASSLGQGVHEQYF. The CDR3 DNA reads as TGCGCCAGCAGTTTGGGACAGGGGGTCCACGAGCAGTACTTC. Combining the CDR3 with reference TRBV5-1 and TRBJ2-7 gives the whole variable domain KAGVTQTPRYLIKTRGQQVTLSCSPISGHRSVSWYQQTPGQGLQFLFEYFSETQRNKGNFPGRFSGRQFSNSRSEMNVSTLELGDSALYLCASSLGQGVHEQYFGPGTRLTVT.